This paragraph reports one T cell receptor (beta chain). Its antigen is still unknown. No base qualities exist here, and no much larger clone lies one base off it. The data were obtained in a study of blood T cell repertoires in COVID-19 (dated by TCRdb to 2018 to 2020). In the study overall: Samples covering the acute and convalescent phases of COVID-19 were provided by collaborators in the United States, Italy and Spain. Samples came from the ongoing ImmuneRACE study (first 160 participants) plus 1,254 subjects from 6 global collaborators. The repertoires were released in a freely available public database meant as a resource for research on the immune response to SARS-CoV-2. The material from the prospective study consisted of cDNA or gDNA derived from T cells, B-cell-depleted T cells, or PBMCs. Nearly every sample came with metadata listing a de-identified subject ID, COVID-19 status, age in years and sex. Where available, HLA class I and class II types were taken from metadata supplied by the sample provider and were not determined by assay-based typing. Deeply sampled blood TCRbeta repertoires from subjects exposed to, actively infected with, or recovered from COVID-19 were included in the dataset.

V was cut back by 8 bases and J by 2 bases, leaving a gap of 6 bases between them. CDR1 MDHEN and CDR2 SYDVKM are derived from the germline V gene. The CDR3 runs 11 amino acids, cysteine and phenylalanine included. The DNA shown is the 33-base CDR3, in frame from base 1. Whole blood was collected in K2EDTA tubes by collaborating institutions according to the institutions' own protocols. Collaborator samples were shipped for TCRbeta analysis as frozen whole blood, isolated PBMCs, or DNA extracted from either sample type. TCRbeta CDR3 regions were amplified from genomic DNA by means of the immunoSEQ Assay, a bias-controlled multiplex PCR. In the source study's methods: The number of nucleated cells in each sample was estimated from the amplification of reference gene primers within the assay. To quantify the absolute abundance of each unique TCRbeta CDR3 rearrangement, sequence reads were collapsed and filtered. For each sample, productive Simpson clonality was calculated as the square root of Simpson's diversity index over productive rearrangements. This immuneACCESS table, as held by TCRdb, lists in-frame sequences with V and J called but not all clones. Of the missing ones, under half trace to an unresolved V gene in checked studies; the others have no known cause. The V and J calls and clone size are taken from that table; D and trimming were inferred from the DNA. Present in this sample are roughly 150,000 clones, around 82% of which were seen just once. The ten largest clones capture under 2.5% of the sample.

What the work shows at the level of the full study, not this receptor alone: Clinical and demographic metadata were provided uncurated, with the amount varying by source and participant.

The sample consisted of peripheral blood. This receptor was identified in a woman aged 80 or over with acute or convalescent COVID-19. This chain is built from TRBV28 and TRBJ1-1; there is no confident call for the D gene. The CDR3 corresponds to CASGLNTEAFF. The bases are TGTGCCAGCGGACTTAACACTGAAGCTTTCTTT.